This TCR beta chain was found in a study of CD8 T cells in ankylosing spondylitis. Regarding the study as a whole: Fewer than ten highly homologous variants made up a TCR beta motif that seemed to typify ankylosing spondylitis blood.

TCRdb recomputed calls from the 5' RACE reads with MiXCR, one row per CDR3 protein. Found here are around 770,000 distinct CDR3 sequences, 10% to 15% of them singletons; the top ten hold approximately 0.46%. This clonotype was recorded at least ten times. Antigen specificity is unknown. Germline V gene data show CDR1 as SGHRS and CDR2 as YFSETQ. CDR3 length: 12 amino acids. Deletions cut 0 bases from V and 6 bases from J, with 4 bases between. The clonotype was recovered from a male donor with ankylosing spondylitis. The J gene is TRBJ2-1, the V gene TRBV5-1; D unresolved. Input material: blood, either unsorted or a sorted T cell fraction (not recorded which). The CDR3 protein is CASSLERNEQFF. The CDR3 DNA reads as TGCGCCAGCAGCTTGGAGCGCAATGAGCAGTTCTTC. The entire variable domain, with the rest obtained from reference TRBV5-1 and TRBJ2-1, is as follows: KAGVTQTPRYLIKTRGQQVTLSCSPISGHRSVSWYQQTPGQGLQFLFEYFSETQRNKGNFPGRFSGRQFSNSRSEMNVSTLELGDSALYLCASSLERNEQFFGPGTRLTVL.